The rows below give T cell receptor beta chains drawn from one sample of a study of T cells after yellow fever vaccination. TCRdb passed the 5' RACE reads through MiXCR, listing each CDR3 protein once. Of roughly 250,000 distinct CDR3 sequences in the sample, 10% to 15% were seen once. The starting material was CD4+ T cells sorted from PBMCs, obtained 45 days after the yellow fever booster vaccination. The origin of the receptors is a man younger than 40 who received the YFV17D yellow fever vaccine. Both conserved end residues are trimmed from each CDR3.

>TRBJ2-2|TRBV19
ASRLNAGVPGELF
>TRBJ2-3|TRBV10-3
AISERSGGFTDTQY
>TRBJ1-5|TRBV2
ASSDQGDQPQH
>TRBJ2-5|TRBV20-1
SARGRGRYQETQY
>TRBJ1-1|TRBV4-3
ASSPQLTGGATEAF
>TRBJ2-2|TRBV7-2
ASSFDRNTGELF
>TRBJ2-1|TRBV11-2
ASSLDRKDNEQF
>TRBJ2-2|TRBV5-5
ASSISGTSGKISGELF
>TRBJ1-6|TRBV12-3/TRBV12-4
ASSSPGGNSPLH
>TRBJ2-7|TRBV5-4
ASSPGLEWASYEQY
>TRBJ2-3|TRBV12-5
ASGRSGGATDTQY
>TRBJ2-7|TRBV10-3
AISESVAGGGEQY
>TRBJ2-7|TRBV27
ASRTPGLALVWEQY
>TRBJ1-6|TRBV6-1
ASSTTGMAPLH
>TRBJ2-3|TRBV5-1
ASSLGTADTQY
>TRBJ2-7|TRBV25-1
ASSDKAGTGIYEQY
>TRBJ2-5|TRBV12-3/TRBV12-4
ASSLRGDSSGRETQY
>TRBJ2-1|TRBV7-9
ASSLAGEYNEQF
>TRBJ1-1|TRBV7-3
ASSSLDDTEAF
>TRBJ2-5|TRBV7-9
ASSPQQTQY
>TRBJ2-6|TRBV7-9
ASSLATPGANVLT
>TRBJ2-2|TRBV9
ASSPRVVGELF
>TRBJ2-1|TRBV20-1
SARTGGYYNEQF
>TRBJ2-3|TRBV2
ASSWTSRTDTQY
>TRBJ1-5|TRBV27
ASSLGIQPQH
>TRBJ2-1|TRBV18
ASSPQKTNRGNEQF
>TRBJ2-3|TRBV5-1
ASSLGSGGRDTQY
>TRBJ1-1|TRBV5-1
ASSPGRVLGPRGSTEAF
>TRBJ2-1|TRBV20-1
SPQREGVYEQF
>TRBJ2-2|TRBV12-3/TRBV12-4
ARPGGELF
>TRBJ2-2|TRBV6-5
ASSSSDREAGELF
>TRBJ2-3|TRBV25-1
ASSEGVPWGQY
>TRBJ2-3|TRBV7-3
ASSRTMAGSTDTQY
>TRBJ2-3|TRBV28
ASSSRTGRTSGRYTDTQY
>TRBJ1-5|TRBV6-1
ASSAGTVTGQPQH
>TRBJ1-5|TRBV5-4
ASSLAGTGGAGQSQPQH
>TRBJ2-7|TRBV7-2
ASSLTGGQHYEQY
>TRBJ2-7|TRBV20-1
SARDGSGSEYEQY
>TRBJ2-3|TRBV6-5
ASSHGLRGTDTQY
>TRBJ2-2|TRBV5-8
ASSSGDRFTGELF
>TRBJ2-7|TRBV6-5
ASSFGLDRGGYEQY
>TRBJ2-5|TRBV6-1
ASSHLLPGTEQETQY
>TRBJ2-6|TRBV5-1
ASSNGQGGGANVLT
>TRBJ2-1|TRBV10-3
AISATGGSYNEQF
>TRBJ2-2|TRBV4-1
ASSQGMGANTGELF
>TRBJ2-5|TRBV7-9
ASSLQARETQY
>TRBJ2-1|TRBV15
ATSTRQAGEQF
>TRBJ2-1|TRBV7-6
ASSSTTENEQF